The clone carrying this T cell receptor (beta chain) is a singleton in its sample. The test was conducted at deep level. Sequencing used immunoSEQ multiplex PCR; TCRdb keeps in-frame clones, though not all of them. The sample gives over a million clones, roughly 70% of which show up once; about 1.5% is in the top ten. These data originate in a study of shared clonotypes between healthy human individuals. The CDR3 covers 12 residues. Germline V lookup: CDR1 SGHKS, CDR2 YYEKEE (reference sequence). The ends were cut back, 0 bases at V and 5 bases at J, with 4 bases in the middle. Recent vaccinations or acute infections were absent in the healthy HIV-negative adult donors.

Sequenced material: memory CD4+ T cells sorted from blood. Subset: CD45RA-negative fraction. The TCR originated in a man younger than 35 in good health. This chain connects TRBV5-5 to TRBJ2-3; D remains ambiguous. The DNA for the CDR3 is TGTGCCAGCAGCTTGGATCTAGATACGCAGTATTTT. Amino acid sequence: CASSLDLDTQYF. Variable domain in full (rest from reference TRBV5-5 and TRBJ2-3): DAGVTQSPTHLIKTRGQQVTLRCSPISGHKSVSWYQQVLGQGPQFIFQYYEKEERGRGNFPDRFSARQFPNYSSELNVNALLLGDSALYLCASSLDLDTQYFGPGTRLTVL.